This entry describes one T cell receptor (beta chain). V lost 5 bases, J lost 8 bases, and 7 bases stayed unmatched. This CDR3 comprises 14 residues. Germline V CDR1 and CDR2: MNHEY, SVGEGT. This sample is drawn from a study of blood T cells in healthy people across ages. The use of a sample-barcoded 5' primer and a J-beta primer mix characterized a second PCR of roughly 6 to 11 cycles. TCRdb processed the 5' RACE reads anew with MiXCR; each CDR3 protein has one entry. This sample yields hundreds of thousands of distinct CDR3 sequences, of which roughly 21% are seen a single time; approximately 3.7% belongs to the top ten.

The sequencing input was blood. The genes are TRBV6-2 or TRBV6-3 and TRBJ2-1; TRBD2 agrees at 9 bases. The receptor's source is a man aged 65 to 85 in good health. In DNA form, the CDR3 reads TGTGCCAGCAGTAGCGGGAGGTGGTACGATGAGCAGTTCTTC. Its translation is CASSSGRWYDEQFF.